Described below is a single T cell receptor beta chain sequence and its context. Trimming took 2 bases from V and 9 from J, leaving 14 bases between them. The CDR3 spans 15 residues. The germline V gene encodes CDR1 ENHRY and CDR2 SYGVKD. For the second PCR, which ran for about 7 to 12 cycles, a sample-barcoded 5' primer and a J-beta primer mix were used. Every single cDNA molecule received a tag from a template-switch adaptor with 12 random nucleotides. TCRdb itself ran the 5' RACE reads through MiXCR, one entry per CDR3 protein. The sample consists of 1.5 million to 2 million distinct CDR3 sequences, about 39% of them appearing once. These data come from a study of blood T cells in healthy people across ages.

The specimen was blood. The sequence was collected from a human donor in good health. The genes are TRBV10-3 and TRBJ1-6; weak D call: TRBD1 (6 bases). CDR3 coding DNA: TGTGCCATCAGTGAGAAGGGGACATTGGTTTCACCCCTCCACTTT. It encodes CAISEKGTLVSPLHF.